These T cell receptor beta chains were read from a single sample in a study of blood T cell repertoires in COVID-19. Clones were sequenced by immunoSEQ multiplex PCR, and TCRdb holds only the in-frame ones, with some missing. The sample has approximately 150,000 clones; about 80% are singletons. Sequencing input: peripheral blood. These receptors came from a woman of 80 years or more with acute or convalescent COVID-19. Both conserved end residues are part of each CDR3. A D gene is named only where the DNA matches it firmly.

d_gene | j_gene | v_gene | CDR3aa | CDR3nt
TRBD1 | TRBJ2-3 | TRBV28 | CASSSPRQGPSTDTQYF | TGTGCCAGCAGTTCCCCTCGACAGGGTCCAAGCACAGATACGCAGTATTTT
TRBD2 | TRBJ2-4 | TRBV3-1/TRBV3-2 | CASSQGLAGGRAKNIQYF | TGTGCCAGCAGCCAAGGGCTAGCGGGGGGTCGGGCCAAAAACATTCAGTACTTC
TRBD1 | TRBJ2-1 | TRBV19 | CASSERQGAYNEQFF | TGTGCCAGTAGTGAGAGACAGGGGGCCTACAATGAGCAGTTCTTC
TRBD2 | TRBJ2-1 | TRBV5-1 | CASRHRGGGRNEQFF | TGCGCCAGCAGGCACCGGGGCGGGGGGCGCAATGAGCAGTTCTTC
TRBD2 | TRBJ2-1 | TRBV7-6 | CASSFSQREDNEQFF | TGTGCCAGCAGCTTCAGTCAGCGGGAAGACAATGAGCAGTTCTTC
TRBD1 | TRBJ2-5 | TRBV2 | CASSQWTGGPQETQYF | TGTGCCAGCAGCCAATGGACAGGGGGACCCCAAGAGACCCAGTACTTC
NA | TRBJ1-3 | TRBV4-3 | CASSHSPGDTIYF | TGCGCCAGCAGCCATTCCCCGGGGGACACCATATATTTT
NA | TRBJ2-2 | TRBV6-2/TRBV6-3 | CASSPLGELFF | TGTGCCAGCAGCCCCCTAGGGGAGCTGTTTTTT
TRBD1 | TRBJ2-7 | TRBV18 | CASSAGQGAYEQYF | TGTGCCAGCTCAGCCGGACAGGGGGCCTACGAGCAGTACTTC
NA | TRBJ2-3 | TRBV7-2 | CASSWVAYTDTQYF | TGTGCCAGCAGCTGGGTAGCGTACACAGATACGCAGTATTTT
NA | TRBJ1-2 | TRBV29-1 | CSVPLAANYGYTF | TGCAGCGTACCTTTGGCGGCAAACTATGGCTACACCTTC
TRBD1 | TRBJ1-5 | TRBV18 | CASSRTQGGANQPQHF | TGTGCCAGCTCACGGACACAGGGGGGTGCCAATCAGCCCCAGCATTTT
TRBD2 | TRBJ2-2 | TRBV6-5 | CASSPLAGGRGELFF | TGTGCCAGCAGCCCCCTAGCGGGGGGTCGCGGGGAGCTGTTTTTT
TRBD1 | TRBJ2-1 | TRBV19 | CASRGTGTSYNEQFF | TGTGCCAGTAGAGGGACAGGGACCTCCTACAATGAGCAGTTCTTC
TRBD1 | TRBJ1-1 | TRBV19 | CASLSFRQGLNTEAFF | TGTGCCAGTCTTAGTTTCCGACAGGGATTGAACACTGAAGCTTTCTTT